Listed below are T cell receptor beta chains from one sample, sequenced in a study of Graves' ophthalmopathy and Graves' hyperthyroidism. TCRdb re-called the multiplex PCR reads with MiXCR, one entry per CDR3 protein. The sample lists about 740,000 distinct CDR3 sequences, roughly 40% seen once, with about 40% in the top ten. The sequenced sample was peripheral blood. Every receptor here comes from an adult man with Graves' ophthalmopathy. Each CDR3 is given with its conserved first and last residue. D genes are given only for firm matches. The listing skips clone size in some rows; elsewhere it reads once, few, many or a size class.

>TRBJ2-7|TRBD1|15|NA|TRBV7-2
TGTGCCAGCAGTTACCTCGGGACAGGGGCCTACGAGCAGTACTTC
CASSYLGTGAYEQYF
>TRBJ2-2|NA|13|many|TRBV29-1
TGCAGCGTGGACCCGAAGAACACCGGGGAGCTGTTTTTT
CSVDPKNTGELFF
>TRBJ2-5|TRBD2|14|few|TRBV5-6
TGTGCCAGCAGCAAACTAGCGGGAGTAGAGACCCAGTACTTC
CASSKLAGVETQYF
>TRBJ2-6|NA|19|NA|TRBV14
TGTGCCAGCAGCCCCCATTCCGGGACGGTGCTCTCTGGGGCCAGCGTCCCGACTTTC
CASSPHSGTVLSGASVPTF
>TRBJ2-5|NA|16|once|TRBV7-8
TGTGCCAGCAGCTCCGTCCTAAGTCCCGCCCAAGAGACCCAGTACTTC
CASSSVLSPAQETQYF
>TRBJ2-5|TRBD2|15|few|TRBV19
TGTGCCAGTAGTATAGGGGGGGGTTCTCAAGAGACCCAGTACTTC
CASSIGGGSQETQYF
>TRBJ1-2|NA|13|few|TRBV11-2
TGTGCCAGCAGGAGCGTCAGATCTCCAGGCTACACCTTC
CASRSVRSPGYTF
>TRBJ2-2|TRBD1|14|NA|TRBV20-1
TGCAGTGCTTCCGGGACAGGGGGAACCGGGGAGCTGTTTTTT
CSASGTGGTGELFF
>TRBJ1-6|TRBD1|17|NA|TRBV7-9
TGTGCCAGCAGCTTAGTGACAGGGGGCCGTCAAAATTCACCCCTCCACTTT
CASSLVTGGRQNSPLHF
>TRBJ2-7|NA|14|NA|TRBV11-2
TGTGCCAGCAGTTACTCAGGGGACGACTACGAGCAGTACTTC
CASSYSGDDYEQYF
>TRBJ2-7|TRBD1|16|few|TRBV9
TGTGCCAGCAGCGCGGGACAGGGGGCTAGCTCCTACGAGCAGTACTTC
CASSAGQGASSYEQYF
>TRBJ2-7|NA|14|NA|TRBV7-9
TGTGCCAGCAGCCCTACCCGGGTTCTTCACGAGCAGTACTTC
CASSPTRVLHEQYF
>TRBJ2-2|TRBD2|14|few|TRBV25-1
TGTGCCAGCAGTCTGTTAGCGGGCACCGGGGAGCTGTTTTTT
CASSLLAGTGELFF
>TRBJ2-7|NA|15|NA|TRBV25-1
TGTGCCAGCAGTCCCTGGGAGGACAGGTCCTACGAGCAGTACTTC
CASSPWEDRSYEQYF
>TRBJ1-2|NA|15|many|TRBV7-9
TGTGCCAGCAGCTTCGACGGGACGGATAACTATGGCTACACCTTC
CASSFDGTDNYGYTF
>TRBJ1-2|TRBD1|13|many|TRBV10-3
TGTGCCAGCAGAACAGGGGATTTGAGGGGCTACACCTTC
CASRTGDLRGYTF
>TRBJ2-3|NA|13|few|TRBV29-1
TGCAGCGTTGCGAGACTCAGCACAGATACGCAGTATTTT
CSVARLSTDTQYF
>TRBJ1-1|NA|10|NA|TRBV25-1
TGTGCCAGTAGCTGGCAGGGGGCTTTCTTT
CASSWQGAFF
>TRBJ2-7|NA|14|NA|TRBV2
TGTGCCAGCAGTCTTACCCCGACGGACTACGAGCAGTACTTC
CASSLTPTDYEQYF
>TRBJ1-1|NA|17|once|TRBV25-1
TGTGCCAGCAGCTTAGTTCAGGGTTCTTTCCTGAGCCCTGAAGCTTTCTTT
CASSLVQGSFLSPEAFF
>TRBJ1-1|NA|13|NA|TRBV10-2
TGCGCCAGCAGTGAGTCGAGGGAGACTGAAGCTTTCTTT
CASSESRETEAFF
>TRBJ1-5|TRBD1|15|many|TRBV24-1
TGTGCCAGCAGTTACTCAGACAGGGTAAATCAGCCCCAGCATTTT
CASSYSDRVNQPQHF
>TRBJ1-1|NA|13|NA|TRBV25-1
TGTGCTAGAGAGGGACTTTGGAACACTGAAGCTTTCTTT
CAREGLWNTEAFF
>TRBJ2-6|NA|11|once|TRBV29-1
TGCAGCGTCCCTGGGACCAACGTCCTGACTTTC
CSVPGTNVLTF
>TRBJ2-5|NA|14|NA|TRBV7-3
TGTGCCAGCAGTTTTGTATGGGGCCAAGAGACCCAGTACTTC
CASSFVWGQETQYF
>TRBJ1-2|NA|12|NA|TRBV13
TGTGCCAGCAGTCCCTCAGGGGACGGCTACACCTTC
CASSPSGDGYTF
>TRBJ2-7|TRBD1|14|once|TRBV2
TGTGCCAGCGTTGGGAAGGGGGCGAGCTACGAGCAGTACTTC
CASVGKGASYEQYF
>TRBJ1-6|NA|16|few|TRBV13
TGTGCCAGCAGCTTACGTAGAGGGGGCTATAATTCACCCCTCCACTTT
CASSLRRGGYNSPLHF
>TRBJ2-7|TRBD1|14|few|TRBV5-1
TGCGCCAGCAGCAACCGGGACAGCCTATACGAGCAGTACTTC
CASSNRDSLYEQYF
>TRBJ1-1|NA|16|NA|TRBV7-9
TGCGCCAGCAGCCAATATCCGGAGCCCACGAACACTGAAGCTTTCTTT
CASSQYPEPTNTEAFF
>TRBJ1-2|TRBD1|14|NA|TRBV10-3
TGTGCCATCGAGGCAGGGGGGCTCGGCTATGGCTACACCTTC
CAIEAGGLGYGYTF
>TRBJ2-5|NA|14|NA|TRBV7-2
TGTGCCAGCAGCTCAGCAGGGGGGTCGGAGGCCCAATACTTC
CASSSAGGSEAQYF
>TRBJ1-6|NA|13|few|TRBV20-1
TGCAGTGCTTACGACAGGTCTAATTCACCCCTCCACTTT
CSAYDRSNSPLHF
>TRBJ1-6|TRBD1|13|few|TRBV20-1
TGCAGTGCCTACAGACAGGGAAATTCACCCCTCCACTTT
CSAYRQGNSPLHF
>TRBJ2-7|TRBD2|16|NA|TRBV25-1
TGTGCCAGCAGTTTCTCACCGGGACTAGCACGTCGGGAGCAGTACTTC
CASSFSPGLARREQYF
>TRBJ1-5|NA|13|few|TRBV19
TGTGCCAGTAGGTTGGACCCAGGGAAGCCCCAGCATTTT
CASRLDPGKPQHF
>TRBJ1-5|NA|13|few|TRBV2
TGTGCCAGCAGTCCCACGACCGTGCAGCCCCAGCATTTT
CASSPTTVQPQHF
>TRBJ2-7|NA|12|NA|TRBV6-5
TGTGCCAGCAGACGTACAGGGCGCGAGCAGTACTTC
CASRRTGREQYF
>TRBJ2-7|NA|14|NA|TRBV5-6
TGTGCCAGCAGCGAGGGGCCCGGGGCCTACGAGCGGTACTTC
CASSEGPGAYERYF
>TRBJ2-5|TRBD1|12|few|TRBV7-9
TGTGCCAGCGGGACAGGGTTCGGGACCCAGTACTTC
CASGTGFGTQYF
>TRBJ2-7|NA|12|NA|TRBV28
TGTGCCAGCACCGACTCCCGGAGGGAGCAGTACTTC
CASTDSRREQYF
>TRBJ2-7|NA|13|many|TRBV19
TGTGCCAGTAGTCCCGGCGGCACCTACGAGCAGTACTTC
CASSPGGTYEQYF
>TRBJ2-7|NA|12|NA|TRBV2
TGTGCCAGCAGTGATGCGAATTACGAGCAGTACTTC
CASSDANYEQYF
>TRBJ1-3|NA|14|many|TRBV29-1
TGCAGCGTTGAGCGGGCCCTCTCTGGAAACACCATATATTTT
CSVERALSGNTIYF
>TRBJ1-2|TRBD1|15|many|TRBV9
TGTGCCAGCAGCGGCAGAACAGGGGGGCTGAGTGGCTACACCTTC
CASSGRTGGLSGYTF
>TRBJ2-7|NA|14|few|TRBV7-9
TGTGCCAGCAGCTTCTCGGCCCCGACGGGGGAGCAGTACTTC
CASSFSAPTGEQYF
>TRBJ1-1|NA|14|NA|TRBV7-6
TGTGCCAGCTCACCATTTGAAGGGAACACTGAAGCTTTCTTT
CASSPFEGNTEAFF
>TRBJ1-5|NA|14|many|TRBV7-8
TGTGCCAGCAGCTTAAAGGATAGCAATCAGCCCCAGCATTTT
CASSLKDSNQPQHF
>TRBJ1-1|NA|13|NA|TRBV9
TGTGCCAGCAGCCCCCGGGGCAGGGCTGAAGCTTTCTTT
CASSPRGRAEAFF
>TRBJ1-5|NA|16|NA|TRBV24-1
TGTGCCAGCAGTTCGTCCCTAGGGGGTCGCAATCAGCCCCAGCATTTT
CASSSSLGGRNQPQHF
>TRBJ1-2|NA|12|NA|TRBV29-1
TGCAGCTTAGAGGGGCAGCTCTATGGCTACACCTTC
CSLEGQLYGYTF
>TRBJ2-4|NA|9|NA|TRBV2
TGTGCCAGCAGTGAAGGACAGGACTTC
CASSEGQDF
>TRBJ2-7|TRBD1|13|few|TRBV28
TGTGCCAGCAGTTTTACAGGGGACTACGAGCAGTACTTC
CASSFTGDYEQYF
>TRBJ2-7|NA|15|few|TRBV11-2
TGTGCCAGCAGCTTAGAAGGGACGGCTTCTTACGAGCAGTACTTC
CASSLEGTASYEQYF
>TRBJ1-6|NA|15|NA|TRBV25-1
TGTGCCAGCAGTGATTTGGAGGGTGGCAATTCACCCCTCCACTTT
CASSDLEGGNSPLHF
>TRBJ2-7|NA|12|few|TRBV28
TGTGCCAGCAGCACGCGGGGCTCCGAGCAGTACTTC
CASSTRGSEQYF
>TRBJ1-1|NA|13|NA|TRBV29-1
TGCAGCGTTGAGGGACTAGCGGGCACTGAAGCTTTCTTT
CSVEGLAGTEAFF